The 2 T cell receptor beta chains listed next were all sequenced from one sample in a study of cytomegalovirus exposure and HLA in healthy donors. 13 Jbeta primers and 60 Vbeta primers were used for the PCR. This table comes from immunoSEQ multiplex PCR, and its TCRdb copy is limited to in-frame clones, with some not included. The sample lists approximately 240,000 clones, around 80% seen once, with around 2.9% in the top ten. The sample comprised PBMCs. The receptor source for this set is a woman aged 55-70 years in good health and CMV-seropositive.

V usage is TRBV14 and J usage is TRBJ1-4; D is undetermined. This CDR3 comprises 16 residues. Per the germline V gene, CDR1 is SGHDN and CDR2 is FVKESK. Trimming left V 3 bases short and J 2 bases short, with 13 bases between. The CDR3 spells CASSHGVASTNEKLFF. DNA for the CDR3: TGTGCCAGCAGCCACGGGGTTGCCTCGACTAATGAAAAACTGTTTTTT.

The rearrangement links TRBV6-5 to TRBJ2-1; TRBD1 might be the D (5 bases). This CDR3 spans 15 amino acids. Trimming left V 8 bases short and J 0 bases short, with 14 bases between. Germline V gives CDR1 MNHEY, CDR2 SVGAGI. The CDR3, as DNA: TGTGCCAGCCAGGGTCGCCTCAGCTCCTACAATGAGCAGTTCTTC. This sequence encodes CASQGRLSSYNEQFF.